This T cell receptor beta chain derives from a study of Ad26.COV2.S vaccination and SARS-CoV-2 variants. Study-level results: Reported findings describe substantial breadth in spike-specific CD8+ and CD4+ T cell responses following vaccination.

A word on this clone: What it binds is unknown.

Treatment: some 20 received Ad26.COV2.S at low or high dose, single or two shots; several received placebo; per-sample allocation not given. At day 63 after the first vaccine or placebo injection, samples were drawn. Some clones are missing from TCRdb's copy, which holds only in-frame ones; the method was immunoSEQ multiplex PCR. The data hold 300,000 to 500,000 clones, with roughly nine tenths observed a single time. The CDR3 is made up of 13 amino acids. Per the germline V gene, CDR1 is SNHLY and CDR2 is FYNNEI. V dropped 2 bases and J dropped 5 bases, with 9 bases sitting between them. The receptor was isolated from a person between 18 and 59 years old who received the Ad26.COV2.S COVID-19 vaccine or a placebo. Sequencing was performed on peripheral blood, taken in a trial of Ad26.COV2.S vaccine versus placebo. V and J are TRBV2 and TRBJ1-2, with D uncertain. The CDR3 DNA reads as TGTGCCAGCAGTGAAAAGGGCAGTTATGGCTACACCTTC. It yields the protein CASSEKGSYGYTF.